A selection of T cell receptor beta chains follows, all from one sample in a study of shared clonotypes between healthy human individuals. The repertoire was sequenced with immunoSEQ multiplex PCR; TCRdb's copy has only in-frame clones and lacks some. The table records 2.3 million or so clones, over 90% of them present only once. Material: naive CD4+ T cells from PBMCs. The origin of the receptors is a man younger than 35 in good health. Some clones in this sample may be carry-over from other donors' samples. The CDR3 runs from the conserved cysteine through the conserved F or W. D genes are given only for firm matches. Clone size, where shown, is once, few, many, or a class for clones that have expanded.

size: .; V: TRBV11-3; J: TRBJ2-4; D: TRBD1; DNA: TGTGCCAGCAGCTTAGATTCCGGGACAGCCGCCAAAAACATTCAGTACTTC; CDR3: CASSLDSGTAAKNIQYF
size: .; V: TRBV19; J: TRBJ1-2; D: .; DNA: TGTGCCAGTAGTATACAGGGAAGCTATGGCTACACCTTC; CDR3: CASSIQGSYGYTF
size: .; V: TRBV18; J: TRBJ1-5; D: .; DNA: TGTGCCAGCTCACCACAGGGACAAGACAATCAGCCCCAGCATTTT; CDR3: CASSPQGQDNQPQHF
size: .; V: TRBV4-2; J: TRBJ2-2; D: .; DNA: TGTGCCAGCAGCCTCCCCGGACTCAGAGGCAGGGATACCGGGGAGCTGTTTTTT; CDR3: CASSLPGLRGRDTGELFF
size: .; V: TRBV7-3; J: TRBJ2-2; D: .; DNA: TGTGCCAGCAGCCCCAGTAGAACCACCGGGGAGCTGTTTTTT; CDR3: CASSPSRTTGELFF
size: .; V: TRBV28; J: TRBJ2-7; D: TRBD1; DNA: TGTGCCAGCCGTACGGGGACAGGGCAATTTTTGTGGGAGCAGTACTTC; CDR3: CASRTGTGQFLWEQYF
size: .; V: TRBV27; J: TRBJ2-6; D: .; DNA: TGTGCCAGCAGTTTACAAGGGGCTGGGGCCAACGTCCTGACTTTC; CDR3: CASSLQGAGANVLTF
size: .; V: TRBV5-1; J: TRBJ1-1; D: .; DNA: TGCGCCAGCAGCTTGGCTGCGGGATCCTTGAACACTGAAGCTTTCTTT; CDR3: CASSLAAGSLNTEAFF
size: .; V: TRBV6-5; J: TRBJ2-7; D: TRBD1; DNA: TGTGCCAGCAGGTACAGACAGGGATCCCCTTACGAGCAGTACTTC; CDR3: CASRYRQGSPYEQYF
size: .; V: TRBV7-9; J: TRBJ2-6; D: .; DNA: TGTGCCAGCAGCTTAGTTGGAGTATTAAATTCTGGGGCCAACGTCCTGACTTTC; CDR3: CASSLVGVLNSGANVLTF
size: once; V: TRBV19; J: TRBJ1-4; D: .; DNA: TGTGCCAGTAGTATTCACGCGGCGCTCTACAGTGAAAAACTGTTTTTT; CDR3: CASSIHAALYSEKLFF
size: .; V: TRBV2; J: TRBJ1-2; D: TRBD1; DNA: TGTGCCAGCCAGGGGGAAGGTGGCTACACCTTC; CDR3: CASQGEGGYTF
size: .; V: TRBV19; J: TRBJ1-1; D: .; DNA: TGTGCCAGTAGTATCATGGGGGTGAGAGCTCGGAACACTGAAGCTTTCTTT; CDR3: CASSIMGVRARNTEAFF
size: .; V: TRBV5-1; J: TRBJ2-1; D: TRBD1; DNA: TGCGCCAGCAGCATGCCGGGACAGCCATACAATGAGCAGTTCTTC; CDR3: CASSMPGQPYNEQFF
size: once; V: TRBV28; J: TRBJ2-2; D: .; DNA: TGTGCCAGCAGGTACAGGGCCGGGGAGCTGTTTTTT; CDR3: CASRYRAGELFF
size: .; V: TRBV25-1; J: TRBJ1-5; D: .; DNA: TGTGCCAGCAGTGCTTGGCTACAGGGACGTAATCAGCCCCAGCATTTT; CDR3: CASSAWLQGRNQPQHF
size: .; V: TRBV7-3; J: TRBJ2-1; D: .; DNA: TGTGCCAGCAGCTTAGGGGCTAGATCGCATGAGCAGTTCTTC; CDR3: CASSLGARSHEQFF
size: .; V: TRBV6-6; J: TRBJ2-5; D: .; DNA: TGTGCCAGCAGTTACGGCTGGCAAGAGACCCAGTACTTC; CDR3: CASSYGWQETQYF
size: .; V: TRBV2; J: TRBJ2-3; D: .; DNA: TGTGCCAGCAGGTCGATATCTCCCTTCCCGCAGTATTTT; CDR3: CASRSISPFPQYF
size: .; V: TRBV6-5; J: TRBJ1-1; D: .; DNA: TGTGCCAGCAGGTACAGGGTGCGCACTGAAGCTTTCTTT; CDR3: CASRYRVRTEAFF
size: .; V: TRBV4-1; J: TRBJ2-7; D: .; DNA: TGCGCCAGCAGCCAACGGGACTTTTACGAGCAGTACTTC; CDR3: CASSQRDFYEQYF
size: .; V: TRBV9; J: TRBJ2-1; D: TRBD2; DNA: TGTGCCAGCAGCACGCGACTAGCGGGCAACAATGAGCAGTTCTTC; CDR3: CASSTRLAGNNEQFF
size: .; V: TRBV6-1; J: TRBJ2-2; D: TRBD1; DNA: TGTGCCACCAGTAGGACAGGGACAACCGGGGAGCTGTTTTTT; CDR3: CATSRTGTTGELFF
size: once; V: TRBV27; J: TRBJ1-2; D: TRBD1; DNA: TGTGCCAGCAGTTCCCCCGGGACAGCCTATGGCTACACCTTC; CDR3: CASSSPGTAYGYTF
size: few; V: TRBV19; J: TRBJ1-5; D: TRBD1; DNA: TGTGCCAGTAGTATAAGTGGACAGGCCATAGGGGAGCCCCAGCATTTT; CDR3: CASSISGQAIGEPQHF
size: .; V: TRBV25-1; J: TRBJ1-4; D: .; DNA: TGTGCCAGCAGTGAAGGGGGACGTGAAAAACTGTTTTTT; CDR3: CASSEGGREKLFF
size: .; V: TRBV19; J: TRBJ2-7; D: TRBD2; DNA: TGTGCCAGTAGTCAAACTAGCGGGATAGCCGAGCAGTACTTC; CDR3: CASSQTSGIAEQYF
size: few; V: TRBV19; J: TRBJ1-1; D: .; DNA: TGTGCCAGTAGTATAGAGACGAACACTGAAGCTTTCTTT; CDR3: CASSIETNTEAFF
size: once; V: TRBV4-1; J: TRBJ1-1; D: .; DNA: TGCGCCAGCAGCCAGCGAGCTGGGACGGGGAACACTGAAGCTTTCTTT; CDR3: CASSQRAGTGNTEAFF
size: .; V: TRBV19; J: TRBJ2-2; D: .; DNA: TGTGCCAGTAGTATCAGACAAGGGCGCACCGGGGAGCTGTTTTTT; CDR3: CASSIRQGRTGELFF
size: .; V: TRBV5-6; J: TRBJ1-1; D: .; DNA: TGTGCCAGCAGCTTGGTCGGGCTCGCTGAAGCTTTCTTT; CDR3: CASSLVGLAEAFF
size: .; V: TRBV5-6; J: TRBJ2-1; D: TRBD1; DNA: TGTGCCAGCAGCTTAGAGGGACAGGGGTTCCATGAGCAGTTCTTC; CDR3: CASSLEGQGFHEQFF
size: .; V: TRBV11-1; J: TRBJ1-1; D: .; DNA: TGTGCCAGCAGCTTAACTCCAGCAGACACTGAAGCTTTCTTT; CDR3: CASSLTPADTEAFF
size: .; V: TRBV6-1; J: TRBJ2-2; D: TRBD1; DNA: TGTGCCACCGTTCCGGGACAGGCGAACACCGGGGAGCTGTTTTTT; CDR3: CATVPGQANTGELFF
size: .; V: TRBV5-5; J: TRBJ1-1; D: .; DNA: TGTGCCAGCAGCTTTTCCGACACTGAAGCTTTCTTT; CDR3: CASSFSDTEAFF
size: .; V: TRBV5-4; J: TRBJ2-1; D: TRBD2; DNA: TGTGCCAGCAGTTTGACTAGCGGGAGCTACAATGAGCAGTTCTTC; CDR3: CASSLTSGSYNEQFF
size: .; V: TRBV7-6; J: TRBJ2-7; D: TRBD2; DNA: TGTGCCAGCAGCTCTCAGCGGGGGAACTACGAGCAGTACTTC; CDR3: CASSSQRGNYEQYF
size: .; V: TRBV12-5; J: TRBJ2-1; D: .; DNA: TGTGCTAGTGGTTCGAATTCACAGGGCAATGAGCAGTTCTTC; CDR3: CASGSNSQGNEQFF
size: .; V: TRBV2; J: TRBJ2-5; D: TRBD2; DNA: TGTGCCAGCAGTGAAGATCGGGGGGTAAAAGAGACCCAGTACTTC; CDR3: CASSEDRGVKETQYF
size: .; V: TRBV28; J: TRBJ2-7; D: TRBD1; DNA: TGTGCCAGCAGCCGTGACAGGGTATTTGCCTACGAGCAGTACTTC; CDR3: CASSRDRVFAYEQYF
size: .; V: TRBV28; J: TRBJ1-1; D: TRBD1; DNA: TGTGCCAGCAGTTCGGGACAGGGGTACACTTCCGCTTTCTTT; CDR3: CASSSGQGYTSAFF
size: .; V: TRBV7-9; J: TRBJ2-5; D: .; DNA: TGTGCCAGCGCATCGTGGCTTGAGCGGAGCCAAGAGACCCAGTACTTC; CDR3: CASASWLERSQETQYF
size: .; V: TRBV5-6; J: TRBJ2-2; D: .; DNA: TGTGCCAGCAGCTTTGGCCAGGGAAGAGTCGGGGAGCTGTTTTTT; CDR3: CASSFGQGRVGELFF
size: .; V: TRBV28; J: TRBJ2-1; D: .; DNA: TGTGCCAGCAGTTCTCCTTTAAGGGGGAGCTCCTACAATGAGCAGTTCTTC; CDR3: CASSSPLRGSSYNEQFF
size: .; V: TRBV6-1; J: TRBJ2-7; D: .; DNA: TGTGCCAGCAGAAAGCCCGGGGGCTACGAGCAGTACTTC; CDR3: CASRKPGGYEQYF
size: once; V: TRBV27; J: TRBJ2-7; D: TRBD2; DNA: TGTGCCAGCAGTTCCGGGACTAGCGGGAGTAAACCCTACGAGCAGTACTTC; CDR3: CASSSGTSGSKPYEQYF
size: .; V: TRBV9; J: TRBJ2-3; D: .; DNA: TGTGCCAGCAGCGTAGTCGGTTACACAGATACGCAGTATTTT; CDR3: CASSVVGYTDTQYF
size: .; V: TRBV5-6; J: TRBJ1-2; D: .; DNA: TGTGCCAGCAGCTTGGGTGGGTATGGCTACACCTTC; CDR3: CASSLGGYGYTF
size: .; V: TRBV10-3; J: TRBJ2-7; D: TRBD1; DNA: TGTGCCATCAGTGAGGACAGGGGCGAGCAGTACTTC; CDR3: CAISEDRGEQYF
size: once; V: TRBV11-3; J: TRBJ2-7; D: TRBD2; DNA: TGTGCCAGCAGCTTAGGTAGCGGGAGGGTCTACGAGCAGTACTTC; CDR3: CASSLGSGRVYEQYF
size: .; V: TRBV19; J: TRBJ2-7; D: TRBD2; DNA: TGTGCCAGTAGTAGACGGGGGACTAGCGGGAGGAAGATATCCTACGAGCAGTACTTC; CDR3: CASSRRGTSGRKISYEQYF
size: .; V: TRBV7-9; J: TRBJ2-3; D: .; DNA: TGTGCCAGCAGCCGCCGCCGGCAGAGCACAGATACGCAGTATTTT; CDR3: CASSRRRQSTDTQYF
size: .; V: TRBV28; J: TRBJ1-5; D: .; DNA: TGTGCCAGCAACTCAGAGGGTCTGGGCAATCAGCCCCAGCATTTT; CDR3: CASNSEGLGNQPQHF